This T cell receptor beta chain was found in a study of spatial heterogeneity in lung cancer (dated by TCRdb to about 2019). The study in broad terms: Beta-chain transcripts were consistently detected in greater numbers than alpha-chain transcripts, which likely reflects a higher abundance of beta-chain transcripts. In the raw uncorrected reads, each unique combination of TCR and UMI appeared more than ten times on average. In non-small cell lung cancer, the study quantitatively compared TCR alpha and beta repertoires across several tumor regions, matched nontumor lung, and blood. TCR repertoire features were related to nonsynonymous mutation counts determined by whole-exome sequencing of tumor tissue. Both alpha and beta chains were TCR-sequenced in 220 or so tumor regions, around 64 matched nontumor lung samples and around 54 PBMC samples obtained at surgery.

The time point label, as the study defines it: sample taken at primary tumor resection. The donors were fewer than 90 patients from the lung TRACERx cohort who had early-stage, untreated non-small cell lung cancer. For TCR sequencing, whole RNA was extracted from tumor and nontumor lung tissue, or from cryopreserved PBMC samples, and no cell sorting was done. Patients were selected for TCR sequencing only if sufficient RNA was available from at least two tumor regions. The paper's findings and limits, for the study overall: Additional single-cell paired TCR alpha and beta sequencing was considered necessary to confirm, at a functional level, the hypothesis that regional TCRs recognize regional mutations.

This clonotype was seen many times. It has no known antigen specificity. This may stem from a read error, because a much larger clone lies one nucleotide away. This beta chain is an unintended read in a library built for alpha chains; its size means little. Library creation used 5' RACE. The instrument given in TCRdb is NextSeq 500. In the TCR library protocol, a unique molecular identifier was attached to each TCR cDNA molecule so that PCR and sequencing errors could be corrected. Regarding the original processing steps: Decombinator tools were used for TCR identification, UMI-based error correction and CDR3 extraction. TCRs above a frequency of 2 per 1,000, corresponding to the top 1% of the tumor frequency distribution, were defined as expanded. Renyi diversity was computed with the R vegan package after each repertoire had been subsampled 100 times to 5,000 TCRs. CDR3 similarity networks were built from amino acid triplet string-kernel similarity, with CDR3s being connected when pairwise similarity was above 0.82. Using fastp at Q25 and MiXCR, TCRdb reprocessed the public reads and kept productive beta chains. Under each unique CDR3 protein, matching rows form one entry showing the most common genes and DNA. These V and J calls derive from TCRdb rather than the authors' analysis. The sample table lists some 6,100 distinct CDR3 sequences, 12% of them with a count of one. Of the sample, about 15% is held by the ten largest clones.

The germline V gene yields SGHTS for CDR1 and YDEGEE for CDR2. From the cysteine through the phenylalanine, the CDR3 covers 10 amino acids. The CDR3 DNA has 30 bases and is translated from base 1. V loses 4 bases of germline sequence and J loses 6 bases, and the interval between the two ends is 4 bases. The sequence was collected from a human donor with early-stage non-small cell lung cancer. The V gene is TRBV5-8 and the J gene is TRBJ1-1; a confident D gene designation cannot be given. Material: lung tissue, obtained at surgery. The nucleotide sequence reads as follows: TGTGCCAGCAGCCGGGCTGAAGCTTTCTTT. This encodes CASSRAEAFF. The variable domain in full, with residues beyond the CDR3 obtained from the reference TRBV5-8 and TRBJ1-1 genes, is EAGVTQSPTHLIKTRGQQATLRCSPISGHTSVYWYQQALGLGLQFLLWYDEGEERNRGNFPPRFSGRQFPNYSSELNVNALELEDSALYLCASSRAEAFFGQGTRLTVV.